The next 29 T cell receptor beta chains were all read from a single sample in a study of cytotoxic CD8 clonotypes in ibrutinib-treated CLL. Some clones are missing from TCRdb's copy, which holds only in-frame ones; the method was immunoSEQ multiplex PCR. The data contain tens of thousands of clones, over 75% of them seen just once; the ten biggest clones take up approximately 3%. The starting material was PBMCs, obtained after 12 months of ibrutinib treatment. The receptor source for this set is a human donor with chronic lymphocytic leukemia.

On this clone itself: One junction end does not reproduce the germline sequence, and a read error may be involved. The J gene is TRBJ1-2, the V gene TRBV7-2; D gene uncertain. CDR1 and CDR2 (germline): SGHTA, FQGNSA. The CDR3 length is 13 residues. CDR3 sequence: CASSLEADYGFTF. CDR3 in DNA: TGTGCCAGCAGCTTAGAGGCAGACTATGGCTTCACCTTC.

Only one count was recorded for this clone. The chain is built from TRBV27 and TRBJ1-2; 10 bases line up with TRBD1. This CDR3 comprises 16 residues. Germline lookup yields CDR1 MNHEY and CDR2 SMNVEV (reference sequence). J lost 3 bases, V lost 4 bases, and 8 bases had no gene match. The CDR3 sequence is CASSSDDRGLDYGYTF. The CDR3 bases are TGTGCCAGCAGTTCTGATGACAGGGGGCTAGACTATGGCTACACCTTC.

The chain combines TRBV2 with TRBJ1-6; D is undetermined. The germline V gene has CDR1 SNHLY and CDR2 FYNNEI. Between the trimmed V and J ends, which lost 1 base and 14 bases, there was a span of 9 bases. This CDR3 has 12 amino acids. The CDR3 nucleotides read TGTGCCAGCAGTGAAGGTGGGGTGGCCCTCCACTTT. Its protein product is CASSEGGVALHF. Drawing the rest from reference TRBV2 and TRBJ1-6, the complete variable domain is EPEVTQTPSHQVTQMGQEVILRCVPISNHLYFYWYRQILGQKVEFLVSFYNNEISEKSEIFDDQFSVERPDGSNFTLKIRSTKLEDSAMYFCASSEGGVALHFGNGTRLTVT.

The genes are TRBV30 and TRBJ2-3; no clear D. Trimming pared 1 base from V and 0 bases from J, leaving 14 bases between. This CDR3 is built from 16 residues. Germline CDR1 and CDR2: GTSNPN and SVGIG (reference sequence). CDR3 protein: CAWSGPFGESTDTQYF. In DNA form, the CDR3 reads TGTGCCTGGAGTGGACCATTTGGCGAAAGCACAGATACGCAGTATTTT.

The genes are TRBV4-1 and TRBJ1-1; D gene unclear. This CDR3 has 16 amino acids. V lost 0 bases to trimming and J lost 2 bases, with 13 bases between them. Germline loops: CDR1 MGHRA, CDR2 YSYEKL. The CDR3 region has the DNA TGCGCCAGCAGCCAAGAATCCGGGTGGGGTAACACTGAAGCTTTCTTT. Translated: CASSQESGWGNTEAFF.

The chain couples TRBV6-5 to TRBJ1-1, with TRBD1 matching over 7 bases. Germline V lookup: CDR1 MNHEY, CDR2 SVGAGI. V gave up 0 bases and J gave up 5 bases; unmatched junction bases: 3. This CDR3 contains 14 residues. The CDR3 nucleotides read TGTGCCAGCAGTTACTCGACAGGGTGGACTGAAGCTTTCTTT. Residues: CASSYSTGWTEAFF.

The gene calls are TRBV5-1 and TRBJ1-1, with unresolved D. Trimming stripped 2 bases from V and 0 bases from J, with 5 bases between. The length of the CDR3 is 13 residues. Per germline, CDR1 SGHRS and CDR2 YFSETQ. The CDR3 sequence is CASSFDMNTEAFF. For the CDR3, the DNA is TGCGCCAGCAGCTTCGACATGAACACTGAAGCTTTCTTT. Full variable domain (missing parts from reference TRBV5-1 and TRBJ1-1): KAGVTQTPRYLIKTRGQQVTLSCSPISGHRSVSWYQQTPGQGLQFLFEYFSETQRNKGNFPGRFSGRQFSNSRSEMNVSTLELGDSALYLCASSFDMNTEAFFGQGTRLTVV.

The V and J genes are TRBV9 and TRBJ2-2; D may match TRBD1 or TRBD2 (5 bases each). Germline loops: CDR1 SGDLS, CDR2 YYNGEE. This CDR3 comprises 19 residues. Trimming removed 2 bases from V and 3 bases from J, with 23 bases in between. Here the CDR3 DNA reads TGTGCCAGCAGCGTCCCGGGACCTACCATTAGTATCGACACCGGGGAGCTGTTTTTT. Translating it yields CASSVPGPTISIDTGELFF.

This chain joins TRBV28 and TRBJ2-7, with a weak D call TRBD1 (6 bases). The CDR3 length is 14 residues. Germline CDR1 and CDR2: MDHEN and SYDVKM. V lost 3 bases and J 1 base, leaving 10 bases between the germline ends. CDR3 nucleotide sequence: TGTGCCAGCAGTTTGTCAGGGGCGTCCTACGAGCAGTACTTC. Protein product: CASSLSGASYEQYF.

The chain links TRBV2 to TRBJ1-5; TRBD1 aligns across 12 bases. Germline V gene sequence: CDR1 SNHLY, CDR2 FYNNEI. V dropped 6 bases and J dropped 9; count of bases not matched to a gene: 6. The CDR3 spans 14 residues. CDR3 DNA sequence: TGTGCCAGCAGGGGGACAGGGGGCAGTTGGCCCCAGCATTTT. Translating gives CASRGTGGSWPQHF.

DNA of the CDR3: TGTGCCAGCTCACCTACTACAGCGGCTAGCGAGTTCTTC. This codes for CASSPTTAASEFF. The chain couples TRBV18 to TRBJ2-1; a possible D gene is TRBD2 (6 bases). Germline V gene data show CDR1 as KGHSH and CDR2 as LQKENI. CDR3 size: 13 residues. V was pared by 3 bases and J by 14 bases, with 17 bases between.

CDR3: CASSYSPYTDTQYF. The CDR3 nucleotides are TGTGCCAGCAGTTACTCGCCGTACACAGATACGCAGTATTTT. J is TRBJ2-3 and V is TRBV6-5; unclear D gene. CDR1 MNHEY and CDR2 SVGAGI come from the germline V gene. The CDR3 has 14 amino acids. The V end was cut by 0 bases, the J end by 2 bases, with 6 bases between.

This rearrangement joins TRBV6-5 to TRBJ1-2; a possible D gene is TRBD1 (5 bases). CDR1 MNHEY and CDR2 SVGAGI come from the germline V gene. The CDR3 loop spans 15 amino acids. V shed 7 bases and J shed 7 bases, with 22 bases lying between them. The CDR3 region has the DNA TGTGCCAGCACGACGGGGGGAGGTCCTTTTGGTGGCTACACCTTC. Translated: CASTTGGGPFGGYTF.

The chain links TRBV7-2 to TRBJ2-1, with D perhaps TRBD2 (6 bases). The CDR3 extends over 15 amino acids. The germline V gene encodes CDR1 SGHTA and CDR2 FQGNSA. Trimming took off 4 bases at V and 10 bases at J, with 20 bases between the two ends. The chain's CDR3 is CASSSRENSYLEQFF. CDR3 coding DNA: TGTGCCAGCAGCTCTCGGGAGAACTCGTATCTAGAGCAGTTCTTC.

The CDR3 nucleotides read TGTGCCAGCAGCAGTTGGACAGCGAACACTGAAGCTTTCTTT. Protein: CASSSWTANTEAFF. The J gene is TRBJ1-1, the V gene TRBV21-1; the DNA was not used to check the table's D call, TRBD1. TRBV21-1 is reported as a pseudogene. This CDR3 is built from 14 residues.

The gene calls are TRBV7-2 and TRBJ2-2; D is unclear. This CDR3 is 15 amino acids long. Germline loops: CDR1 SGHTA, CDR2 FQGNSA. Trimming shortened V by 0 bases and J by 6 bases, and 11 bases separated the two germline ends. CDR3 sequence reads: CASSLAGGPPGELFF. The CDR3 DNA reads as TGTGCCAGCAGCTTAGCGGGCGGCCCCCCCGGGGAGCTGTTTTTT.

The V gene is TRBV2, the J gene TRBJ2-5, with 8 bases that match TRBD1. CDR3 size: 18 residues. Looked up from germline, CDR1 is SNHLY and CDR2 is FYNNEI. V gave up 6 bases and J gave up 0 bases; unmatched junction bases: 15. The CDR3 sequence: CASSPGQGRLKYQETQYF. The CDR3 region has the DNA TGTGCCAGCAGCCCCGGACAGGGACGGTTAAAGTACCAAGAGACCCAGTACTTC.

The chain combines TRBV28 with TRBJ1-3; D not resolved. This CDR3 spans 14 amino acids. Germline V lookup: CDR1 MDHEN, CDR2 SYDVKM. V lost 6 bases to trimming and J lost 0 bases, with 9 bases between them. This CDR3 is CASSTTLSGNTIYF. The CDR3 DNA reads TGTGCCAGCAGCACAACCCTCTCTGGAAACACCATATATTTT.

The rearrangement uses TRBV4-2 and TRBJ1-2; D is unclear. The CDR3 is 15 residues long. The V gene's germline CDR1 is LGHNA and CDR2 YNFKEQ. V lost 0 bases, J lost 4 bases, and 12 bases lay in between. Here the CDR3 DNA reads TGTGCCAGCAGCCAAGAGGTGCAGGCGTCCTATGGCTACACCTTC. Protein: CASSQEVQASYGYTF.

The rearrangement joins TRBV2 to TRBJ1-5; D ambiguous. The CDR3 is 17 amino acids. The germline V and J ends were trimmed by 5 bases and 0 bases, with 17 bases remaining between them. Germline loops: CDR1 SNHLY, CDR2 FYNNEI. CDR3 bases: TGTGCCAGCAGTCACCTTTCTGGAGTATATAGCAATCAGCCCCAGCATTTT. It is translated as CASSHLSGVYSNQPQHF.

The CDR3 here is CASRFTGTGELFF. CDR3 sequence (DNA): TGTGCCAGCAGATTCACAGGCACCGGGGAGCTGTTTTTT. The V call is TRBV2, the J call TRBJ2-2, with TRBD1 as a possible D gene (5 bases). Deletions cut 6 bases from V and 4 bases from J, with 9 bases between. Looked up from germline, CDR1 is SNHLY and CDR2 is FYNNEI. The CDR3 length is 13 residues.

The genes are TRBV5-4 and TRBJ2-7; 8 nucleotides agree with TRBD1. V lost 4 bases to trimming and J lost 4 bases; unmatched junction nucleotides: 7. Germline V gene data show CDR1 as SGHNT and CDR2 as YYREEE (reference sequence). This CDR3 region has 14 residues. CDR3 DNA sequence: TGTGCCAGCAGCGTAGGACAGGGAGATTACGAGCAGTACTTC. Amino acid sequence: CASSVGQGDYEQYF.

The rearrangement joins TRBV21-1 to TRBJ2-1; the table names TRBD2, a call not compared with the DNA. TRBV21-1 is recorded as a pseudogene. CDR3 length: 20 amino acids. The CDR3: CASSKVNRELRSHTHNEQFF. The CDR3 region has the DNA TGTGCCAGCAGCAAAGTAAACCGGGAGCTCCGTTCCCACACACACAATGAGCAGTTCTTC.

This chain links TRBV13 with TRBJ2-5; no definite D call. The CDR3 is 15 amino acids. V was shortened by 0 bases and J by 2 bases, with 10 bases between the two germline ends. Germline assignment: CDR1 PRHDT and CDR2 FYEKMQ (reference sequence). CDR3 region: CASSLGARKQETQYF. In nucleotides, the CDR3 is TGTGCCAGCAGCTTAGGGGCCAGGAAACAAGAGACCCAGTACTTC. The full variable domain, rest sourced from reference TRBV13 and TRBJ2-5, is AAGVIQSPRHLIKEKRETATLKCYPIPRHDTVYWYQQGPGQDPQFLISFYEKMQSDKGSIPDRFSAQQFSDYHSELNMSSLELGDSALYFCASSLGARKQETQYFGPGTRLLVL.

In its sample, this clone is medium-sized. This chain uses TRBV6-5 with TRBJ2-7; 7 nucleotides match TRBD1. J was trimmed by 3 bases and V by 8 bases; bases with no gene match: 7. Germline V gene sequence: CDR1 MNHEY, CDR2 SVGAGI. This CDR3 is 13 amino acids long. CDR3 sequence (DNA): TGTGCCAGCTCAATGGACAGGTTCTACGAGCAGTACTTC. Encoded protein: CASSMDRFYEQYF.

This chain connects TRBV19 to TRBJ1-1, with 8 bases lining up with TRBD1. After removal of 5 bases from V and 0 bases from J, the junction contained 14 bases not matched to a gene. Germline CDR1 and CDR2: LNHDA and SQIVND (reference sequence). The CDR3 is 18 residues long. The CDR3 coding sequence is TGTGCCAGTAGTCCAAGGACAGGGTCGGTAATTATGAACACTGAAGCTTTCTTT. It yields the protein CASSPRTGSVIMNTEAFF.

The chain uses TRBV6-6 and TRBJ2-1, with 8 bases fitting TRBD2. Trimming cost V 5 bases and J 5 bases; bases outside gene matches: 2. Germline CDR1 reads MNHNY; CDR2 reads SVGAGI (reference sequence). The CDR3 has 13 residues. The CDR3 nucleotides are TGTGCCAGCAGTAGCGGGAGAGACAATGAGCAGTTCTTC. It is translated as CASSSGRDNEQFF.

The chain joins TRBV4-1 to TRBJ1-1; TRBD1 might be the D (6 bases). The CDR3 totals 17 residues. From germline, CDR1 is MGHRA and CDR2 YSYEKL. Trimming cost V 0 bases and J 0 bases, with 14 bases left between them. The CDR3 coding sequence is TGCGCCAGCAGCCAAGAAGGCGGGGGGGCCGTGAACACTGAAGCTTTCTTT. Protein product: CASSQEGGGAVNTEAFF.

The genes are TRBV7-2 and TRBJ1-5; D gene uncertain. Between the trimmed V and J ends, which lost 3 bases and 3 bases, there was a span of 6 bases. The CDR3 runs 13 residues. Germline CDR1 and CDR2: SGHTA and FQGNSA. The CDR3 loop reads CASSFENNQPQHF. As DNA, the CDR3 is TGTGCCAGCAGCTTTGAGAACAATCAGCCCCAGCATTTT. The variable domain in full, with the rest retrieved from reference TRBV7-2 and TRBJ1-5, is GAGVSQSPSNKVTEKGKDVELRCDPISGHTALYWYRQSLGQGLEFLIYFQGNSAPDKSGLPSDRFSAERTGGSVSTLTIQRTQQEDSAVYLCASSFENNQPQHFGDGTRLSIL.